This T cell receptor beta chain was captured in a study of cytomegalovirus exposure and HLA in healthy donors. Study summary: Membership in the Caucasian-associated ancestry cluster was found for around four fifths of about 430 genotyped donors. Study-wide findings and caveats: Later analysis suggested most CMV-associated TCR beta chains were HLA-restricted.

Turning to this clone: The antigen is unknown.

The CDR3 consists of 17 residues. Germline CDR1 is MNHNS and CDR2 is SASEGT. V lost 4 bases and J lost 0; bases outside the gene matches: 9. PCR involved 60 Vbeta and 13 Jbeta primers. The method was immunoSEQ multiplex PCR; TCRdb's version includes in-frame clones alone and lacks a portion of them. This repertoire shows about 230,000 clones, 78% found once; its top ten account for around 0.44%. There were likely unrecorded immune exposures, though donors were nominally healthy when sampled. The clonotype was recovered from a boy between 10 and 17 years old in good health and CMV-seronegative. The V call is TRBV6-1, the J call TRBJ2-3; 8 nucleotides agree with TRBD1. Sequenced material: PBMCs. The CDR3 loop is CASSGYRGVPSTDTQYF. The CDR3 DNA reads TGTGCCAGCAGTGGATACAGGGGGGTTCCTAGCACAGATACGCAGTATTTT.